This passage covers 3 T cell receptor beta chains from one sample sequenced in a study of B cell selection in AIRE deficiency. TCRdb's copy holds only in-frame clones and misses some; the assay was immunoSEQ multiplex PCR. The sample includes around 18,000 clones, 85% to 95% of them seen just once. The regulatory T cell sort gate was CD4+CD25hiCD127low/negative. The sample was CD4+CD25+ Tregs sorted from PBMCs. Every receptor here comes from a human donor in good health.

This chain uses TRBV19 with TRBJ1-5; maybe TRBD1 (5 bases). The CDR3 consists of 14 residues. Germline values: CDR1 LNHDA, CDR2 SQIVND (reference sequence). V lost 8 bases, J lost 7 bases, and 18 bases lay in between. The DNA for the CDR3 is TGTGCCAGTCGAAACCCGGGGGGTTACCAGCCCCAGCATTTT. Its protein product is CASRNPGGYQPQHF.

This chain connects TRBV6-1 to TRBJ2-5; D unclear. Germline CDR1 reads MNHNS; CDR2 reads SASEGT. V lost 4 bases and J lost 5, with 8 bases in between. The length of the CDR3 is 12 residues. In DNA form, the CDR3 reads TGTGCCAGCAGTGCGGTATGGGAGACCCAGTACTTC. Protein product: CASSAVWETQYF.

The chain is built from TRBV28 and TRBJ1-2; D may be TRBD1 (5 bases). V lost 5 bases, J lost 8 bases, and 15 bases lay in between. The CDR3 is 13 residues long. Germline V lookup: CDR1 MDHEN, CDR2 SYDVKM. The CDR3 DNA sequence: TGTGCCAGCAGTCCCAGGGTTAGTATCGGCTACACCTTC. The encoded protein is CASSPRVSIGYTF.